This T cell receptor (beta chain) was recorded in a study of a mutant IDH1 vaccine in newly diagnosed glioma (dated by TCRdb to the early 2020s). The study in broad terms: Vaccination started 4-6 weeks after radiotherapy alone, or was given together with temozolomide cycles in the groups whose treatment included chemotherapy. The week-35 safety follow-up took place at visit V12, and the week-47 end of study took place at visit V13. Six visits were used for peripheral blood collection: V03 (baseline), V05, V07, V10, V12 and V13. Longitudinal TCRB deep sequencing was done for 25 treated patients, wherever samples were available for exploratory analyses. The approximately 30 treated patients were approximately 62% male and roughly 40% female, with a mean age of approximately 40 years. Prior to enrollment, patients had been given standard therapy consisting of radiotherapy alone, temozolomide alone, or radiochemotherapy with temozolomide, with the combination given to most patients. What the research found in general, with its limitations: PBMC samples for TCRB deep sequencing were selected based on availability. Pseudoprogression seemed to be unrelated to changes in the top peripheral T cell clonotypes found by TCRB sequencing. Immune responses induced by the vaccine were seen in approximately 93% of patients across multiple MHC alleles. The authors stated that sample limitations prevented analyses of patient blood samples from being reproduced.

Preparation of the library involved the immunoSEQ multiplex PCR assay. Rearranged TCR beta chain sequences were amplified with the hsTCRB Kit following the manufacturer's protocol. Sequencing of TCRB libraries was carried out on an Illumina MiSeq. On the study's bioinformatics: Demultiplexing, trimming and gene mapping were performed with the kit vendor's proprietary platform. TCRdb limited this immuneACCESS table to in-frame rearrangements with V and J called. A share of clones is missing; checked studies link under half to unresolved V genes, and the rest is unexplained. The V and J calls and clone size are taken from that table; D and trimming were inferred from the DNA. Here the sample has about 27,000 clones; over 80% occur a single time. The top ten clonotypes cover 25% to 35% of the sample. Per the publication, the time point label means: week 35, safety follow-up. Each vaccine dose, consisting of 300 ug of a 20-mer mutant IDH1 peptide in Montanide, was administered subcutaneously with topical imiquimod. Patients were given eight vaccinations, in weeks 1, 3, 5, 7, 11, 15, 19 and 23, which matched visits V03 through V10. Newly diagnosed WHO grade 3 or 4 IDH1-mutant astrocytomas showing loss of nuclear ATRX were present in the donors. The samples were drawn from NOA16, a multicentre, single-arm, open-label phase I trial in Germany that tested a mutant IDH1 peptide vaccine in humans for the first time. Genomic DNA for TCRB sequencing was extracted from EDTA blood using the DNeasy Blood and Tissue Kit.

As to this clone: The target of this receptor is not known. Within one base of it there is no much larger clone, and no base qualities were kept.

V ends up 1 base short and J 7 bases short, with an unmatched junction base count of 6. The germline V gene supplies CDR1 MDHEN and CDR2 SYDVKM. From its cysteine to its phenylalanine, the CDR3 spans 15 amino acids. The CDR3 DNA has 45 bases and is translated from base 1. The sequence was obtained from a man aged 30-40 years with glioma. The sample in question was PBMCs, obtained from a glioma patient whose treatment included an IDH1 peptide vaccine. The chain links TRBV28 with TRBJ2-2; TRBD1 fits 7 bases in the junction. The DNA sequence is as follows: TGTGCCAGCAGTTTATCGGGACAGCGCATCGGGGAGCTGTTTTTT. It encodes CASSLSGQRIGELFF.